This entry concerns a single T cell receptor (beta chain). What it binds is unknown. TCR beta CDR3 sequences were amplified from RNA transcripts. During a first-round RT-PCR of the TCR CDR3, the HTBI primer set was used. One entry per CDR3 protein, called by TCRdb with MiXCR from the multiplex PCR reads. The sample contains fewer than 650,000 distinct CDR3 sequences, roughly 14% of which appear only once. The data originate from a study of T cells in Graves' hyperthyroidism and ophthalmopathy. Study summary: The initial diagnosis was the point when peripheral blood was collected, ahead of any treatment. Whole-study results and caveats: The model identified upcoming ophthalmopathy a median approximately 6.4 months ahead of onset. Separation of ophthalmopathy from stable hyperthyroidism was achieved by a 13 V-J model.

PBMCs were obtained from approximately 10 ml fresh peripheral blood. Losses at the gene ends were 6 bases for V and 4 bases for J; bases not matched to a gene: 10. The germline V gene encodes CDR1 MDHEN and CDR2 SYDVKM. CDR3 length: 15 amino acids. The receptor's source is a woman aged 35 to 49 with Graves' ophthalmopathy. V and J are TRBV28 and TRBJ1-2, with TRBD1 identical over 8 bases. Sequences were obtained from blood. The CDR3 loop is CASSTNPGTGYGYTF. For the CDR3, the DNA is TGTGCCAGCAGCACCAACCCTGGGACAGGCTATGGCTACACCTTC.